Presented here are 28 T cell receptor beta chains from one specimen sequenced in a study of T cell repertoires in cytomegalovirus infection. TCRdb recomputed calls from the reads with MiXCR, one row per CDR3 protein. The data contain 830,000 or so distinct CDR3 sequences, about 31% of them singletons. What these receptors recognize is not known. The sequenced sample was cultured CD8+ T cells from PBMCs, obtained from culture after CMV antigen stimulation. These receptors were collected from a human donor in good health (CMV status not recorded). Some clones in this sample may be carry-over from other donors' samples.

This clonotype was seen a few times. V is TRBV10-3 and J is TRBJ2-5, with 7 bases fitting TRBD2. This CDR3 is built from 17 residues. V trimming: 4 bases; J trimming: 5 bases; junction bases outside the gene matches: 16. Germline CDR1 and CDR2: ENHRY and SYGVKD. The CDR3 spells CAISVGLADNTAETQYF. The DNA for the CDR3 is TGTGCCATCAGTGTCGGGCTAGCGGACAATACCGCGGAGACCCAGTACTTC.

This clonotype was detected once. V is TRBV5-1 and J is TRBJ2-7; 8 bases are a match to TRBD1. Germline V CDR1 and CDR2: SGHRS, YFSETQ. The CDR3 has 16 amino acids. J gave up 3 bases and V 3 bases, and 11 bases lay outside the gene matches. This CDR3 is CASSSFMTGQGYEQYF. Here the CDR3 DNA reads TGCGCCAGCAGCTCCTTTATGACCGGACAGGGCTACGAGCAGTACTTC.

V gene TRBV29-1 combines with J gene TRBJ2-2; possibly TRBD2 for D (5 bases). Germline CDR1 reads SQVTM; CDR2 reads ANQGSEA. The CDR3 has 11 residues. V was clipped by 3 bases and J by 6 bases, with 5 bases between them. Written as DNA, the CDR3 is TGCAGCGTTGAGAGGGCCGGGGAGCTGTTTTTT. Translating gives CSVERAGELFF.

This clonotype was seen repeatedly, ten times or more. The chain uses TRBV11-3 and TRBJ2-3; no clear D gene. The germline gives CDR1 SGHNT, CDR2 YENEEA. Trimming shortened V by 4 bases and J by 1 base, and 18 bases separated the two germline ends. This CDR3 comprises 17 residues. CDR3 amino acids: CASSSREGHPGTDTQYF. As DNA, the CDR3 is TGTGCCAGCAGCTCTAGGGAAGGCCACCCGGGCACAGATACGCAGTATTTT.

The gene calls are TRBV2 and TRBJ2-2, with TRBD1 identical over 10 bases. The CDR3 is 18 amino acids. Germline trimming cut 5 bases from V and 7 bases from J; bases unmatched to any gene: 16. Germline V gene sequence: CDR1 SNHLY, CDR2 FYNNEI. The DNA of the CDR3 is TGTGCCAGCAGTACCGGGACAGGGGACCCGATGGGCGGCGGGGAGCTGTTTTTT. The encoded protein is CASSTGTGDPMGGGELFF. Full variable domain (rest looked up from reference TRBV2 and TRBJ2-2): EPEVTQTPSHQVTQMGQEVILRCVPISNHLYFYWYRQILGQKVEFLVSFYNNEISEKSEIFDDQFSVERPDGSNFTLKIRSTKLEDSAMYFCASSTGTGDPMGGGELFFGEGSRLTVL.

The rearrangement joins TRBV6-5 to TRBJ1-2; D gene ambiguous. The germline V gene encodes CDR1 MNHEY and CDR2 SVGAGI. This CDR3 has 16 residues. The V and J ends lost 6 bases and 4 bases respectively, with 21 bases between them. CDR3 nucleotide sequence: TGTGCCAGCAGCCGACCCTTTCCCCACCCCTTCTATGGCTACACCTTC. The encoded protein is CASSRPFPHPFYGYTF.

This clonotype occurred a few times. CDR3 protein: CASSSTGWRIKNIQYF. CDR3 coding DNA: TGTGCCAGCAGTTCCACAGGGTGGCGTATTAAAAACATTCAGTACTTC. The chain links TRBV6-2 or TRBV6-3 to TRBJ2-4; D may be TRBD1 (6 bases). Per the germline V gene, CDR1 is MNHEY and CDR2 is SVGEGT. Trimming removed 4 bases from V and 4 bases from J, with 17 bases in between. The CDR3 loop spans 16 amino acids.

This clonotype has at least ten counts. This sequence joins TRBV7-2 and TRBJ2-2; the D is unclear. The CDR3 consists of 14 residues. CDR1 and CDR2 (germline): SGHTA, FQGNSA. Deletions cut 7 bases from V and 1 base from J, with 10 bases between. The CDR3 loop reads CASTKDGNTGELFF. In nucleotides, the CDR3 is TGTGCCAGCACCAAGGACGGGAACACCGGGGAGCTGTTTTTT.

This clonotype came up a few times. The CDR3, as DNA: TGTGCCAGCAGCTCGGGGTCGGCAGAGACCCAGTACTTC. Protein product: CASSSGSAETQYF. This chain connects TRBV7-8 to TRBJ2-5, with D tentatively TRBD2 (5 bases). The V and J ends lost 4 bases and 4 bases respectively, with 10 bases between them. CDR1 and CDR2 (germline): SGHVS, FQNEAQ. The CDR3 extends over 13 amino acids.

In the case of this clonotype: A much larger clone differs from this one at a single base, so this may be a read error. This chain uses TRBV7-9 with TRBJ2-1; TRBD1 aligns across 11 bases. CDR3 length: 17 amino acids. Germline loops: CDR1 SEHNR, CDR2 FQNEAQ (reference sequence). In DNA form, the CDR3 reads TGTGACAGCAGCTTAGCCTGGGACAGGGGGTCCTACAATGAGCAGTTCTTC. This gives the protein CDSSLAWDRGSYNEQFF.

This clonotype turned up a few times. This chain joins TRBV19 and TRBJ1-5; D gene unclear. The CDR3 consists of 13 residues. Germline V gene data show CDR1 as LNHDA and CDR2 as SQIVND (reference sequence). The V end was cut by 7 bases, the J end by 2 bases, with 9 bases between. The CDR3: CASTMTGNQPQHF. Here the CDR3 DNA reads TGTGCCAGTACGATGACGGGCAATCAGCCCCAGCATTTT.

V usage is TRBV29-1 and J usage is TRBJ1-1, with 8 nucleotides matching TRBD1. CDR1 and CDR2 (germline): SQVTM, ANQGSEA. CDR3 length equals 16 residues. V lost 1 base, J lost 6 bases, and 13 bases stayed unmatched. This CDR3 reads CSVEGGIRDRLAEAFF. In nucleotides, the CDR3 is TGCAGCGTTGAAGGGGGTATACGGGACAGGTTAGCTGAAGCTTTCTTT.

The gene calls are TRBV20-1 and TRBJ2-7; D perhaps matches TRBD1 (6 bases). V was cut by 0 bases and J by 5 bases, with 20 bases left in between. This CDR3 region has 16 residues. CDR1 and CDR2 (germline): DFQATT, SNEGSKA (reference sequence). CDR3 residues: CSARDWGQGLSNEQYF. In DNA, the CDR3 is TGCAGTGCTAGAGATTGGGGGCAGGGCCTTTCCAACGAGCAGTACTTC.

The chain links TRBV7-6 to TRBJ2-1; 7 bases are shared with TRBD2. Germline CDR1 and CDR2: SGHVS and FNYEAQ. The CDR3 has 16 residues. The junction had 7 bases not matched to a gene; V was cut back by 2 bases and J by 3 bases. This CDR3 is CASSLLSGGSYNEQFF. CDR3 coding DNA: TGTGCCAGCAGCTTATTGTCGGGGGGTAGCTACAATGAGCAGTTCTTC. Based on the CDR3 plus reference TRBV7-6 and TRBJ2-1, the full variable domain is GAGVSQSPRYKVTKRGQDVALRCDPISGHVSLYWYRQALGQGPEFLTYFNYEAQQDKSGLPNDRFSAERPEGSISTLTIQRTEQRDSAMYRCASSLLSGGSYNEQFFGPGTRLTVL.

The V gene is TRBV4-1, the J gene TRBJ1-1, with D possibly TRBD1 on 6 matching bases. CDR1 MGHRA and CDR2 YSYEKL come from the germline V gene. The CDR3 loop spans 17 amino acids. V lost 3 bases and J 1 base, leaving 18 bases between the germline ends. Written as DNA, the CDR3 is TGCGCCAGCAGCCATGGGAGTGGGGGGCCTAAGAACACTGAAGCTTTCTTT. It translates to CASSHGSGGPKNTEAFF.

This chain links TRBV3-1 with TRBJ2-7, with TRBD1 matching 7 bases. The ends lost 2 bases at V and 3 bases at J; junction bases unmatched: 13. Per the germline V gene, CDR1 is LGHDT and CDR2 is YNNKEL (reference sequence). This CDR3 has 17 amino acids. The DNA for the CDR3 is TGTGCCAGCAGCCAATCCGCGTTTGACAGGGCGGACTACGAGCAGTACTTC. Amino acid sequence: CASSQSAFDRADYEQYF.

This clonotype appeared a few times. The chain carries TRBV20-1 and TRBJ2-3; D may be TRBD2 (5 bases). Germline V gene data show CDR1 as DFQATT and CDR2 as SNEGSKA (reference sequence). This CDR3 has 14 amino acids. Deletions cut 5 bases from V and 7 bases from J, with 19 bases between. This CDR3 reads CSAGGVGSGHTQYF. CDR3 in DNA: TGCAGTGCTGGAGGAGTTGGCTCCGGCCATACGCAGTATTTT.

There are a few counts of this clonotype. Here the CDR3 DNA reads TGTGCCAGCAGCTTGGGTGACATAAGCTATGGCTACACCTTC. Translated, it gives CASSLGDISYGYTF. The chain joins TRBV5-5 to TRBJ1-2; unclear D gene. V was shortened by 0 bases and J by 4 bases, with 10 bases between the two germline ends. The germline V gene has CDR1 SGHKS and CDR2 YYEKEE (reference sequence). The CDR3 is made up of 14 amino acids.

This clonotype was seen only a few times. This chain uses TRBV28 with TRBJ2-5; unclear D gene. Trimming left V 1 base short and J 0 bases short, with 12 bases between. This CDR3 has 16 amino acids. CDR1 is MDHEN and CDR2 is SYDVKM in the germline V gene. The CDR3 here is CASSLLKSRYQETQYF. DNA for the CDR3: TGTGCCAGCAGTTTATTAAAGAGCAGATACCAAGAGACCCAGTACTTC.

This clonotype was observed a few times. The chain joins TRBV7-6 to TRBJ1-1; D is perhaps TRBD1 (6 bases). Per the germline V gene, CDR1 is SGHVS and CDR2 is FNYEAQ. V was cut by 7 bases and J by 8 bases, with 17 bases left in between. This CDR3 region has 13 residues. The CDR3 reads CASKYGRGTEAFF. CDR3 in DNA: TGTGCCAGCAAATATGGGAGGGGGACAGAAGCTTTCTTT.

This clonotype was observed a single time. The chain links TRBV19 to TRBJ1-1; D not certain. The germline CDR1 and CDR2 sequences are LNHDA and SQIVND (reference sequence). V was clipped by 3 bases and J by 1 base, with 6 bases between them. The CDR3 is made up of 13 amino acids. The CDR3 region is CASSMSKNTEAFF. As DNA, the CDR3 is TGTGCCAGTAGTATGAGCAAGAACACTGAAGCTTTCTTT.

This clonotype was observed a few times. V usage is TRBV6-6 and J usage is TRBJ1-3; TRBD1 aligns across 8 bases. This CDR3 is 19 amino acids long. The germline gives CDR1 MNHNY, CDR2 SVGAGI (reference sequence). V dropped 4 bases and J dropped 0; count of bases not matched to a gene: 14. CDR3 in amino acids: CASSSLGRTGKDSGNTIYF. The CDR3, as DNA: TGTGCCAGCAGTTCACTAGGTCGGACAGGGAAGGACTCTGGAAACACCATATATTTT.

This clonotype was found a few times. This chain uses TRBV2 with TRBJ2-3; D gene ambiguous. Germline-derived CDR1 and CDR2 are SNHLY and FYNNEI. This CDR3 comprises 14 residues. V was clipped by 10 bases and J by 3 bases, with 17 bases between them. Here the CDR3 DNA reads TGTGCCACCCTTTGGAAGGGAATGACAGATACGCAGTATTTT. It encodes CATLWKGMTDTQYF.

The rearrangement uses TRBV4-1 and TRBJ2-7; 7 bases map to TRBD1. Germline loops: CDR1 MGHRA, CDR2 YSYEKL. CDR3 length: 14 residues. The junction had 10 bases not matched to a gene; V was cut back by 6 bases and J by 5 bases. CDR3 DNA sequence: TGCGCCAGCAGTCAACAGGGGAGTTCTGACGAGCAGTACTTC. This translates into CASSQQGSSDEQYF.

V usage is TRBV7-6 and J usage is TRBJ2-1; no firm D call. This CDR3 has 15 residues. Trimming removed 0 bases at V and 0 bases at J, with 6 bases between. The germline V gene encodes CDR1 SGHVS and CDR2 FNYEAQ. This CDR3 is CASSLAHDSYNEQFF. CDR3 nucleotides: TGTGCCAGCAGCTTAGCGCACGACTCCTACAATGAGCAGTTCTTC.

The chain uses TRBV12-3 or TRBV12-4 and TRBJ1-3; D gene unclear. V dropped 6 bases and J dropped 0 bases, with 15 bases sitting between them. The CDR3 contains 16 residues. The CDR3 region has the DNA TGTGCCAGCAGCCCTCGAGGCCGGAGCTCTGGAAACACCATATATTTT. Residues: CASSPRGRSSGNTIYF.

This clonotype was detected only a few times. The chain employs TRBV7-6 and TRBJ1-6; D unclear. Germline-derived CDR1 and CDR2 are SGHVS and FNYEAQ. Trimming left V 4 bases short and J 9 bases short, with 7 bases between. This CDR3 contains 12 residues. The CDR3, as DNA: TGTGCCAGCAGCTCCCCCGGTTCACCCCTCCACTTT. Its translation is CASSSPGSPLHF.

This clonotype occurred a few times. This chain uses TRBV7-2 with TRBJ2-1, with TRBD2 as a possible D gene (7 bases). The germline gives CDR1 SGHTA, CDR2 FQGNSA. With 2 bases removed from V and 7 bases from J, the gap between germline ends came to 21 bases. The CDR3 contains 17 residues. The CDR3 sequence is CASSLMVWGGPLNEQFF. The CDR3 DNA follows: TGTGCCAGCAGCTTAATGGTGTGGGGGGGGCCCCTTAATGAGCAGTTCTTC.